This TCR beta chain was sequenced in a study of shared clonotypes between healthy human individuals. In the naive CD8 group, cells lacked CD45RO and were positively selected for CCR7, so terminally differentiated effector memory CD45RA+ cells were left out. Trimming shortened V by 0 bases and J by 5 bases, and 10 bases separated the two germline ends. This CDR3 comprises 14 residues. Per germline, CDR1 ENHRY and CDR2 SYGVKD. Here immunoSEQ multiplex PCR was the method, and the copy in TCRdb shows in-frame clones only, minus some. Among roughly 2,000,000 clones listed, 85% to 95% were seen once. The clonotype originates from a man aged 18-30 years in good health. Sample: naive CD8+ T cells sorted from blood. J is TRBJ2-5 and V is TRBV10-3; the D gene is possibly TRBD1 (6 bases). CDR3 amino acids: CAISESTGRETQYF. The CDR3 DNA sequence: TGTGCCATCAGTGAGTCAACAGGGCGGGAGACCCAGTACTTC.